The 21 T cell receptor beta chains below were found in one sample sequenced in a study of T cells in women clearing cervical HPV infection. The protocol was immunoSEQ multiplex PCR, while the TCRdb copy is restricted to in-frame clones and leaves out a portion. Recorded for this sample: over 15,000 clones. Material: blood buffy coat. Receptors were obtained from a woman aged 18 to 69 with a cervical HPV16 infection that either progressed to CIN3+ or cleared (not recorded which).

Note on this clone: The CDR3 end is not reached by the read, which stops 3 residues before it; the germline J gene fills it in. V and J are TRBV2 and TRBJ1-5, with no clear D. CDR1 and CDR2 from the germline V gene are SNHLY and FYNNEI. The length of the CDR3 is 14 residues. The germline V and J ends were trimmed by 6 bases and 9 bases, with 18 bases remaining between them. The CDR3 bases that were read are TGTGCCAGCAGGGAGACGGACTTTCGGGGGCCC. Its translation is CASRETDFRGP. The complete CDR3 sequence is CASRETDFRGPQHF.

Points on this clone: The read comes to an end 3 residues before the CDR3 does, leaving the germline J gene to fill in the end. This chain uses TRBV12-3 or TRBV12-4 with TRBJ1-2; D perhaps matches TRBD1 (6 bases). Trimming pared 6 bases from V and 2 bases from J, leaving 13 bases between. The CDR3 is 14 residues long. CDR3 sequence reads: CASREKDRNYGYTF. The covered CDR3 bases are TGTGCCAGCAGAGAAAAGGACAGAAACTATGGC.

Turning to this clone: The read ends 3 residues early relative to the CDR3; the germline J gene fills the gap. The V call is TRBV5-1, the J call TRBJ1-3; 7 nucleotides match TRBD1. The CDR3 covers 15 residues. Germline assignment: CDR1 SGHRS and CDR2 YFSETQ. V was pared by 4 bases and J by 4 bases, with 8 bases of the junction left unmatched. The DNA read from the CDR3 is TGCGCCAGCAGCCTGGGACAGAACATGGGAAACACC. Its protein is CASSLGQNMGNT. The whole CDR3 sequence is CASSLGQNMGNTIYF.

Turning to this clone: The read terminates 3 residues before the CDR3 end, so the remaining end is supplied by the germline J gene. The V call is TRBV5-1, the J call TRBJ1-4; D is uncertain. The V end was cut by 0 bases, the J end by 0 bases, with 6 bases between. The CDR3 is made up of 15 amino acids. Germline CDR1 is SGHRS and CDR2 is YFSETQ. The CDR3 spells CASSLAGTTNEKLFF. The sequenced part of the CDR3 DNA is TGCGCCAGCAGCTTGGCAGGAACAACTAATGAAAAA.

Concerning this clone: The read is 3 residues too short to cover the CDR3 end, so that end is filled in from the germline J gene. The genes are TRBV12-3 or TRBV12-4 and TRBJ2-3; D possibly corresponds to TRBD1 (6 bases). There are 14 residues in the CDR3. V gave up 3 bases and J gave up 8 bases, with 15 bases separating them. This CDR3 is CASSFGQGMGTQYF. The part of the CDR3 DNA that was read is TGTGCCAGCAGTTTCGGGCAGGGGATGGGTACG.

Regarding this clone: The read comes to an end 3 residues before the CDR3 does, leaving the germline J gene to fill in the end. V is TRBV5-1 and J is TRBJ2-1; unclear D gene. Germline V lookup: CDR1 SGHRS, CDR2 YFSETQ. This CDR3 has 13 amino acids. The germline V and J ends were trimmed by 2 bases and 3 bases, with 6 bases remaining between them. Partial CDR3 DNA: TGCGCCAGCAGCTTTGCCGGCTACAATGAG. Translated: CASSFAGYNE. The entire CDR3 protein reads CASSFAGYNEQFF.

Comment on this clone: The read falls 3 residues short of the CDR3 end, and the missing part is taken from the germline J gene. This chain connects TRBV20-1 to TRBJ2-7; no reliable D call. Germline values: CDR1 DFQATT, CDR2 SNEGSKA (reference sequence). Trimming removed 5 bases at V and 0 bases at J, with 5 bases between. The CDR3 is 11 residues long. The sequenced part of the CDR3 DNA is TGCAGTGCTCACGGCTCCTACGAG. This translates into CSAHGSYE. In full, the CDR3 is CSAHGSYEQYF.

Note on this clone: The DNA ends 3 residues before the CDR3 does, and the rest of the CDR3 is filled in from the germline J gene. The chain has TRBV4-1 and TRBJ1-2; tentatively, D is TRBD1 (6 bases). The CDR3 consists of 14 residues. Germline V gene data show CDR1 as MGHRA and CDR2 as YSYEKL. CDR3 bases read: TGCGCCAGCAGCCCAAAGGGGGATCTCCCGGGC. As protein: CASSPKGDLPG. The entire CDR3 protein is CASSPKGDLPGYTF.

About this clone: The sequenced fragment ends 3 residues before the CDR3 boundary, so the rest is inferred from the germline J gene. This chain uses TRBV10-2 with TRBJ2-7, with D possibly TRBD1 on 5 matching bases. CDR3 length: 13 amino acids. Germline V gene lookup returns CDR1 WSHSY and CDR2 SAAADI. V lost 3 bases and J lost 3, with 9 bases in between. Partial CDR3 DNA: TGCGCCAGCAGTGACCAAGGGGTCTACGAG. Amino acid sequence: CASSDQGVYE. The CDR3 in its entirety is CASSDQGVYEQYF.

A note on this clone: Read data end 3 residues before the CDR3 end; the end is taken from the germline J gene. The chain combines TRBV5-1 with TRBJ2-1; 8 bases match TRBD2. This CDR3 has 17 amino acids. V shed 0 bases and J 9 bases; nucleotides not matched to a gene: 14. CDR1 SGHRS and CDR2 YFSETQ come from the germline V gene. The sequenced CDR3 bases are TGCGCCAGCAGCTTGGGGTTTTCGGGGGGGCCGGGCGTTGAG. Translating it yields CASSLGFSGGPGVE. The CDR3 as a whole reads CASSLGFSGGPGVEQFF. Supplemented by reference TRBV5-1 and TRBJ2-1, the full variable domain reads KAGVTQTPRYLIKTRGQQVTLSCSPISGHRSVSWYQQTPGQGLQFLFEYFSETQRNKGNFPGRFSGRQFSNSRSEMNVSTLELGDSALYLCASSLGFSGGPGVEQFFGPGTRLTVL.

As for this clone: With the read ending 3 residues before the CDR3 end, the germline J gene is used to fill in that end. The rearrangement uses TRBV13 and TRBJ2-3, with D possibly matching TRBD2 (6 bases). Trimming shortened V by 1 base and J by 2 bases, and 10 bases separated the two germline ends. CDR1 and CDR2 from the germline V gene are PRHDT and FYEKMQ (reference sequence). The CDR3 consists of 15 residues. The CDR3 bases that were read are TGTGCCAGCAGCTTAGAGGTGGGACTCACAGATACG. As protein: CASSLEVGLTDT. Given in full, the CDR3 is CASSLEVGLTDTQYF.

A remark on this clone: The read gets to within 3 residues of the CDR3 end, and the germline J gene fills in the rest. The chain employs TRBV20-1 and TRBJ2-3, with 10 bases matching TRBD2. Germline values: CDR1 DFQATT, CDR2 SNEGSKA (reference sequence). Losses at the gene ends were 6 bases for V and 2 bases for J; bases not matched to a gene: 5. This CDR3 region has 14 residues. The covered CDR3 bases are TGCAGTGCATCTCTAGCGGGGGTCACAGATACG. This translates into CSASLAGVTDT. The full CDR3 reads CSASLAGVTDTQYF.

A note on this clone: The read is 3 residues too short to cover the CDR3 end, so that end is filled in from the germline J gene. This chain links TRBV20-1 with TRBJ1-6; a weak D match, TRBD1 (5 bases). Germline lookup yields CDR1 DFQATT and CDR2 SNEGSKA (reference sequence). The ends were cut back, 3 bases at V and 2 bases at J, with 14 bases in the middle. The CDR3 length is 16 residues. The CDR3 spells CSARASGGAYNSPLHF. The CDR3 DNA, read in part, is TGCAGTGCTAGGGCATCGGGAGGGGCCTATAATTCACCC.

As regards this clone: The CDR3 goes on 3 residues after the read ends, and that part is filled in from the germline J gene. The chain links TRBV9 to TRBJ2-5, with D perhaps assigned TRBD1 or TRBD2 (6 bases each). The CDR3 consists of 14 residues. The germline V and J ends were trimmed by 3 bases and 3 bases, with 12 bases remaining between them. Germline V gives CDR1 SGDLS, CDR2 YYNGEE. CDR3 sequence: CASSGGGDKETQYF. The covered CDR3 bases are TGTGCCAGCAGCGGCGGAGGGGACAAAGAGACC.

Concerning this clone itself: Read sequence stops 3 residues before the CDR3 end, and the germline J gene provides the missing end. The chain couples TRBV20-1 to TRBJ2-5, with D unresolved. The CDR3 has 14 amino acids. Trimming took off 6 bases at V and 0 bases at J, with 14 bases between the two ends. The germline V gene has CDR1 DFQATT and CDR2 SNEGSKA (reference sequence). CDR3 sequence: CSATGTKDQETQYF. The CDR3 DNA, read in part, is TGCAGTGCGACGGGTACTAAAGACCAAGAGACC.

Comment on this clone: Compared with germline, one end of the junction differs, possibly owing to a read error. The read halts 3 residues ahead of the CDR3 end, with the missing end drawn from the germline J gene. The genes are TRBV4-2 and TRBJ2-5, with a weak D call TRBD2 (6 bases). The germline CDR1 and CDR2 sequences are LGHNA and YNFKEQ. This CDR3 contains 16 residues. The chain's CDR3 is CASSQDRSGTGWTQYF. The covered CDR3 bases are TGCGCCAGCAGCCAAGATCGTTCCGGGACTGGATGGACC.

As regards this clone: Read coverage stops 3 residues before the CDR3 terminus; the germline J gene supplies the remainder. This chain links TRBV6-1 with TRBJ1-6; 10 nucleotides line up with TRBD1. Per germline, CDR1 MNHNS and CDR2 SASEGT. Trimming removed 4 bases from V and 5 bases from J; junction bases left unmatched: 5. This CDR3 has 16 residues. Here the CDR3 reads CASSVGQGVHNSPLHF. The sequenced part of the CDR3 DNA is TGTGCCAGCAGTGTAGGACAGGGGGTTCATAATTCACCC.

As concerns this clone: The read ends 3 residues shy of where the CDR3 ends; the end is completed using the germline J gene. The rearrangement joins TRBV28 to TRBJ1-4, with TRBD1 matching 7 bases. The CDR3 is 15 amino acids. Germline CDR1 reads MDHEN; CDR2 reads SYDVKM. V lost 5 bases to trimming and J lost 1 base; unmatched junction nucleotides: 4. The CDR3 bases that were read are TGTGCCAGCAGTGCCTACAGGGGAACTAATGAAAAA. This sequence encodes CASSAYRGTNEK. The whole CDR3 sequence reads CASSAYRGTNEKLFF.

With respect to this clone: The read ends 3 residues early relative to the CDR3; the germline J gene fills the gap. The chain employs TRBV12-5 and TRBJ2-3; D may correspond to TRBD1 or TRBD2 (6 bases each). Germline CDR1 LGHNT, CDR2 FRNRAP. The CDR3 is made up of 15 amino acids. Trimming removed 0 bases at V and 5 bases at J, with 12 bases between. The part of the CDR3 DNA that was read is TGTGCTAGTGGTTTGGTACAGGGAGGTATAGATACG. Translation: CASGLVQGGIDT. The complete CDR3 reads CASGLVQGGIDTQYF.

As to this clone: Read coverage stops 3 residues before the CDR3 terminus; the germline J gene supplies the remainder. The rearrangement uses TRBV12-3 or TRBV12-4 and TRBJ2-7, with D perhaps TRBD1 (5 bases). Trimming shortened V by 5 bases and J by 5 bases, and 10 bases separated the two germline ends. The CDR3 covers 12 residues. The CDR3 sequence is CASSPGNNEQYF. The DNA read from the CDR3 is TGTGCCAGCAGTCCAGGGAACAACGAG.

About this clone: The sequence runs out 3 residues before the end of the CDR3; the remainder is reconstructed from the germline J gene. The genes are TRBV10-1 and TRBJ2-1; 7 nucleotides align to TRBD2. Germline trimming cut 3 bases from V and 1 base from J; bases unmatched to any gene: 6. The CDR3 is made up of 16 amino acids. Germline V gene data show CDR1 as WNHNN and CDR2 as SYGVQD (reference sequence). Here the CDR3 reads CASSDFVGGSYNEQFF. The covered CDR3 bases are TGCGCCAGCAGTGATTTCGTCGGGGGGTCCTACAATGAG.